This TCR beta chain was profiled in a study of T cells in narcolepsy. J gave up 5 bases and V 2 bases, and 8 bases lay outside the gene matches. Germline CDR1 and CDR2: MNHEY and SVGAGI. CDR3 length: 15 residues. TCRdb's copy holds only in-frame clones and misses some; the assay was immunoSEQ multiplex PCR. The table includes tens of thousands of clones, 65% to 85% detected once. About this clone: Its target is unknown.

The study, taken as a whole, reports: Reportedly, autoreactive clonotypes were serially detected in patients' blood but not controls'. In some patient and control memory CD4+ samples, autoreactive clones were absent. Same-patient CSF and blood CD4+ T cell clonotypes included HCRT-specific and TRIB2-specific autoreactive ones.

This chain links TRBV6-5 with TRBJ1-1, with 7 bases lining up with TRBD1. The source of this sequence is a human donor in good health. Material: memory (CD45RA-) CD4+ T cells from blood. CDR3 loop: CASSYLGTEGTEAFF. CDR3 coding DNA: TGTGCCAGCAGTTACCTAGGGACAGAAGGTACTGAAGCTTTCTTT.